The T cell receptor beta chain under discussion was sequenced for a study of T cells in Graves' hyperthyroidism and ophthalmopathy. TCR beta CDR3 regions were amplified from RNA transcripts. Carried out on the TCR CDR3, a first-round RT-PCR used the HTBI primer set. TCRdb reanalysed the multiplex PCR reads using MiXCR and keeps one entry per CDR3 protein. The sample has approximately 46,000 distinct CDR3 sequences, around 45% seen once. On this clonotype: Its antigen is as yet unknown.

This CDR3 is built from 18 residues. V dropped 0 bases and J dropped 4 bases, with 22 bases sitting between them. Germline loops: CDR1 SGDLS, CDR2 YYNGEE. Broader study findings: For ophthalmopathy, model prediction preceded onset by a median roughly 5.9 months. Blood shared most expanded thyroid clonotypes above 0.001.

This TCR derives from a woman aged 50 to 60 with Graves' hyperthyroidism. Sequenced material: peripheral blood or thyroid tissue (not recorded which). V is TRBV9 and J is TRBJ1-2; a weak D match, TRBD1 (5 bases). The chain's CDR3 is CASSVVCRDRGTAYGYTF. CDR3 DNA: TGTGCCAGCAGCGTAGTCTGTAGAGATCGTGGGACGGCCTATGGCTACACCTTC.